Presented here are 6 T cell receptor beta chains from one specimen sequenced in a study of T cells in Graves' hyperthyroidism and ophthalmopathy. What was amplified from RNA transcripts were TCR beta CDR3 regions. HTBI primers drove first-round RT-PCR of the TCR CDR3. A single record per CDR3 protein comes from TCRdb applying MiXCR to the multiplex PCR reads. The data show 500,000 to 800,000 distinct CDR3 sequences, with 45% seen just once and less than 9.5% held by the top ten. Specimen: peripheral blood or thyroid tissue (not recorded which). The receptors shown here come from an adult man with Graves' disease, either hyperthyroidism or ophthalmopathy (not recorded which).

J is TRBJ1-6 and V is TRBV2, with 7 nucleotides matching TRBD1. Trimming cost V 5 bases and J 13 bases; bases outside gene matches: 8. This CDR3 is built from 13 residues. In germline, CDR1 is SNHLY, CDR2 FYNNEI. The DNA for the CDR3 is TGTGCCAGCAGTTCGACAGGGTTGCAGCCCCTCCACTTT. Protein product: CASSSTGLQPLHF.

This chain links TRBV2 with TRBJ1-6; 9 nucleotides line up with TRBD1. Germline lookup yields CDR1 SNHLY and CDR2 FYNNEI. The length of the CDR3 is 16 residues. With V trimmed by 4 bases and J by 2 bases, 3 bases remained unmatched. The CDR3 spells CASSGRTGAYNSPLHF. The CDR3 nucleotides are TGTGCCAGCAGTGGAAGGACAGGGGCCTATAATTCACCCCTCCACTTT.

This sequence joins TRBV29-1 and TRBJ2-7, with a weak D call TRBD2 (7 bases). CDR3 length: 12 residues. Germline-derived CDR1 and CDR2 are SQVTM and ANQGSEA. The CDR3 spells CTFGGGRSEQYF. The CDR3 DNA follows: TGCACCTTTGGGGGGGGGCGGTCTGAGCAGTACTTC.

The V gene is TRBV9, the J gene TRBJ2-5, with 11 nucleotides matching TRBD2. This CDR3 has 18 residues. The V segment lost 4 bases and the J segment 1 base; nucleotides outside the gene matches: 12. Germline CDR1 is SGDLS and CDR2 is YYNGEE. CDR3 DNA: TGTGCCAGCAGCCCACTCTCAGCGGGACTAGCGGCCCAAGAGACCCAGTACTTC. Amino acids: CASSPLSAGLAAQETQYF.

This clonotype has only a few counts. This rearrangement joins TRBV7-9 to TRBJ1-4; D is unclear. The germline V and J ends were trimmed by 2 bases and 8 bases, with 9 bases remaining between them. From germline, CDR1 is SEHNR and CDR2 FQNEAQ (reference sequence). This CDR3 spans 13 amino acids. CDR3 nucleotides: TGTGCCAGCAGCTTAAAGGTCCCCGAAAAACTGTTTTTT. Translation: CASSLKVPEKLFF.

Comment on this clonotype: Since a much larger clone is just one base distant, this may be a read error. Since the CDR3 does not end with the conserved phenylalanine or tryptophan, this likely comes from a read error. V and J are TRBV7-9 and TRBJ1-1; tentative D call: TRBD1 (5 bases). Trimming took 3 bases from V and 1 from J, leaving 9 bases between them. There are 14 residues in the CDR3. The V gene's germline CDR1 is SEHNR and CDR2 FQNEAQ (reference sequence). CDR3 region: CASSFGTANTEAFL. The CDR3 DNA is TGTGCCAGCAGCTTCGGGACGGCGAACACTGAAGCTTTCCTT.